Ten or more counts support the clone carrying this TCR beta chain. Its antigen remains unknown. TCRdb re-called the reads with MiXCR, one entry per CDR3 protein. This table has around 210,000 distinct CDR3 sequences, about 7% appearing once. These data belong to a study of T cell repertoires in cytomegalovirus infection. The wider study: Public TCR beta signatures provided an indication of both CMV infection and a matching HLA type. Points from the study as a whole: Adding up the frequency of public TCR beta families identified people who carried CMV plus the relevant HLA.

The V gene end was trimmed by 1 base and the J gene end by 2 bases; junction bases not matched to a gene: 4. Per the germline V gene, CDR1 is SGHTA and CDR2 is FQGNSA. This CDR3 has 16 amino acids. The J gene is TRBJ2-3, the V gene TRBV7-2, with 9 bases fitting TRBD2. Sequenced sample: PBMCs. The sequence came from a human donor in good health (CMV status not recorded). Some clones in this sample may be carry-over from other donors' samples. The CDR3 reads CASSLVGTSSTDTQYF. The CDR3 DNA follows: TGTGCCAGCAGCTTAGTCGGGACTAGCTCCACAGATACGCAGTATTTT.